This entry is about one T cell receptor (beta chain). This clone's antigen is unknown. Base qualities are not recorded, but no much larger clone differs from it by a single base. The cohort was made up of hundreds of healthy bone marrow donors. Cohort members were all nominally healthy when sampled, although unrecorded immune exposures were likely present. The donor tested CMV seronegative, placing the donor among the 300 to 400 seronegative members of the cohort. Every donor gave a peripheral blood sample, and the peripheral blood mononuclear cells from that sample were used for TCR beta sequencing. Genomic DNA extraction from the blood cell samples was performed with the Qiagen DNeasy Blood Extraction Kit. These data belong to a study of cytomegalovirus exposure and HLA in healthy donors (TCRdb year 2017). About the investigation overall: According to an earlier analysis of a few hundred of the donors, 200 million or so T cells yielded roughly 110 million unique TCR beta sequences and about 300 Gb of sequence data. About 280 gigabases of sequencing data and roughly 80 million unique TCR sequences made up an early release that covered several hundred HLA-typed donors. Of the 300 to 500 genotyped donors, 80% to 90% were placed in the genetic ancestry cluster associated with self-reported Caucasian donors. The study was designed to test whether signatures of past pathogen exposure could be identified by cataloging public T cell receptors. The study profiled the T cell repertoires of about 720 subjects by immunosequencing and related them to cytomegalovirus serostatus. A separate validation cohort of more than 100 different subjects was used in addition to the roughly 640-subject first cohort. To predict cytomegalovirus infection status, the study brought together high-throughput TCR immunosequencing, statistical association of individual TCRs with disease status, and machine learning. A later analysis re-examined previously published TCR beta repertoires from over 500 donors and added high-resolution HLA genotyping to investigate patterns of TCR occurrence. Rather than drawing on any new phenotypic data, the later analysis identified candidate immune exposures from TCR beta sequences and the way those sequences occurred across donors. In an earlier analysis of more than 550 of the donors, high-throughput TCR beta sequencing was used to judge whether each TCR beta V gene segment behaved as functional or pseudogenic. Donor age, sex, ethnicity and CMV serostatus were compiled alongside the repertoire data. A later genetic analysis used genome-wide SNP genotypes for about 65% of the roughly 700 donors, treating that subset as a discovery cohort. All discovery cohort repertoires had been generated on a single sequencing platform. HLA typing covered class I and class II loci at four-digit resolution. Typing coverage varied by locus: roughly 620-640 donors for A, B, C, DRB1 and DQB1; roughly 510 for DQA1; about 570 for DPA1; approximately 450 for DPB1. Roughly 5 DR-DQ haplotypes were handled as single units for association and clustering because linkage in the cohort was strong. Across some 400 genotyped donors of the cohort, an average of about 200,000 unique TCR beta nucleotide sequences per donor were sequenced, and 15% to 20% of those sequences were non-productive. Overall study results and their limits: In a later analysis, HLA-associated TCR beta chains showed more clonal expansion and lower generation probabilities than non-associated chains that were equally common. In a later analysis, 15,000 to 20,000 TCR beta sequences were associated with specific HLA alleles at a false discovery rate of 0.05. Sequencing depth was assumed to be roughly uniform across donors in the presence/absence analyses, though that assumption may not hold. In a later analysis, most CMV-associated TCR beta chains were found to appear HLA-restricted, with HLA associations seemingly driven largely by CMV exposure. The authors suggested that the approach could potentially be generalized to other disease states and immunological phenotypes. Most TCR sequences were observed very rarely across donors, whereas some public TCRs were present in many individuals. A cluster of highly shared sequence variants was judged likely to be a technical artifact of the sequencing pipeline. The 87-base-pair reads could not distinguish some IMGT-functional V segments, including TRBV6-2 and TRBV6-3, so those segments were excluded. A further reported finding was that TCR beta sequences accurately predicted the HLA-A and HLA-B alleles for most subjects in the first cohort. According to a later analysis, TCR association rates differed among HLA loci, with DRB1 alleles showing the most associated TCRs and HLA-C alleles showing the fewest. A few of the identified cytomegalovirus-associated TCR beta chains were confirmed in vitro to be specific for cytomegalovirus antigens. A later genetic analysis associated a missense DCLRE1C variant with V-gene and J-gene trimming of TCR beta chains, and an independent cohort replicated the association. A later analysis reported that several top co-occurrence clusters appeared linked to parvovirus B19, influenza, CMV and Epstein-Barr virus. Only TCR beta chains were sequenced in this cohort, and the absence of alpha or paired-chain data limited detectable features. Approximately 16 rarely observed V segments, including chromosome 9 orphons, were excluded from the earlier analysis of several hundred of the donors because counts were too low. A total of around 150 TCR beta chains were listed by the study as associated with cytomegalovirus. When HLA alleles, especially DR and DQ, strongly co-occurred, attributing TCR associations to individual alleles was difficult. An earlier analysis of approximately 530 of the donors showed that most TCR beta V segments appeared in productive rearrangements either about 87% or about 30% of the time, which broadly matched IMGT annotations. Linkage disequilibrium might explain the correlated functional status among segregating V segments, but an unknown experimental factor could not be excluded. HLA typing was unavailable for some donors at each locus, so association tests used only the typed subset. CMV serostatus was the only immune exposure information available for the cohort. According to a later genetic analysis, donors in an Asian-associated ancestry cluster had fewer N-insertions in productive TCRs than the roughly 700-donor mean. The classifier was reported to diagnose cytomegalovirus status with high specificity and sensitivity in both the original and validation cohorts.

V is cut by 2 bases and J by 2 bases, and the space between the germline ends is 12 bases. CDR1 and CDR2 are read off the germline V gene as SGDLS and YYNGEE. The CDR3 sequence holds 15 residues, the cysteine and phenylalanine included. This entry keeps only the CDR3 DNA: 45 bases, framed from base 1. The library was generated by the immunoSEQ multiplex PCR assay. A mixture of 60 forward primers for TCR Vbeta segments and 13 reverse primers for TCR Jbeta segments was used in the multiplex PCR. The CDR3 region of rearranged TCR beta genes was amplified from genomic DNA by a multiplex PCR assay. The Illumina HiSeq System was used to sequence the amplified TCR beta libraries as 87-base-pair reads. The authors processed their data as follows. In a later analysis, tens of millions of unique TCR beta chains were counted across the roughly 670 repertoires, and roughly 11 million of these chains were shared by at least two donors. Raw reads were error-corrected and collapsed into unique sequences by a nearest-neighbor algorithm in which closely related sequences were merged to remove PCR and sequencing errors. V, D and J gene segments were assigned by aligning CDR3 sequences to IMGT reference sequences. Each retained sequence needed at least a six-nucleotide match to both a V gene segment and a J gene segment. A rearrangement was called productive if the CDR3 had no stop codons and remained in frame with V and J, and every other rearrangement was called non-productive. Following IMGT convention, CDR3 was defined as the stretch from the second conserved V-encoded cysteine up to the conserved J-encoded phenylalanine. The earlier analysis of about 530 of the donors excluded any sequence lacking an unambiguous match to a single V gene segment. In an earlier analysis of some 590 of the donors, V segments were called functional above 56.7% productive rearrangements and were called segregating when the between-donor standard deviation exceeded 5%. A statistical classification framework was built to diagnose cytomegalovirus status from the catalog of TCR beta chain sequences. In a later analysis, TCR nucleotide sequences were compared against IMGT/GENE-DB human TR gene sequences so that V and J genes could be assigned. In a later analysis, CDR3 sequences and most-parsimonious VDJ recombination scenarios were assigned using the TCRdist pipeline. In a later analysis, each TCR beta chain was defined by its CDR3 amino acid sequence together with its V-gene family, and reads lacking a unique V-gene family were excluded. A later analysis removed nearly 600 highly shared, low-generation-probability nucleotide sequences to deal with suspected cross-contamination and a sequencing artifact. A later analysis calculated a clonal expansion index for each public chain from normalized within-repertoire ranks of inferred template counts. In a later analysis, generation probabilities were computed using a VDJ recombination model fitted to out-of-frame rearrangements, and the results were checked against IGoR. Hypergeometric tests were used in a later analysis to score TCR-TCR, TCR-HLA and TCR-CMV co-occurrence, with a repertoire-size bias correction applied to the TCR pairs. In a later analysis, false discovery rates were estimated by permuting HLA or CMV assignments 20 times. In a later analysis, co-occurring TCRs were grouped using DBSCAN, and TCRdist sequence similarity was added for clustering within HLA-allele-positive subsets. Repertoires with fewer than 30,000 or more than 120,000 public chains were left out of co-occurrence clustering, as were about five repertoires with anomalous nucleotide sharing. The clones in this table, taken by TCRdb from immuneACCESS, are in-frame only. Not every clone is retained; where verified, under half of the shortfall comes from an unresolved V gene, and the cause of the rest is unknown. The V and J calls and clone size are taken from that table; D and trimming were inferred from the DNA. In this sample the table shows under 150,000 clones, 84% of which occur a single time. Clones ranked in the top ten supply about 2.5% of the sample.

The sequence came from a man aged 50 or older in good health and CMV-seronegative. Sequencing was carried out using PBMCs. The chain is made from TRBV9 and TRBJ2-3, with no reliable assignment of the D segment. The nucleotide sequence reads as follows: TGTGCCAGCAGCGTCCAGACCGGGTCCACAGATACGCAGTATTTT. This translates into CASSVQTGSTDTQYF.